This T cell receptor (beta chain) stems from a study of blood T cell repertoires in COVID-19. TCRdb keeps only in-frame clones here, not all; method: immunoSEQ multiplex PCR. This table has fewer than 450,000 clones, approximately 86% appearing once. With 4 bases clipped from V and 4 bases from J, the junction kept 10 bases outside the gene matches. The CDR3 is made up of 16 amino acids. Germline V CDR1 and CDR2: KGHSH, LQKENI. In its sample, this clone was seen once. This TCR came from a middle-aged woman with acute COVID-19. The rearrangement uses TRBV18 and TRBJ2-1, with TRBD2 identical over 7 bases. Material for sequencing was PBMCs or T cells enriched from blood (not recorded which). CDR3 in amino acids: CASSRQGLVGYNEQFF. The CDR3 region has the DNA TGTGCCAGCTCACGACAAGGACTAGTGGGTTACAATGAGCAGTTCTTC.